Listed here are 32 T cell receptor beta chains from one sample, sequenced in a study of cytomegalovirus exposure and HLA in healthy donors. The study ran its PCR with 60 Vbeta and 13 Jbeta primers. The data were produced by immunoSEQ multiplex PCR, yet TCRdb's version contains in-frame clones alone and is incomplete. This sample contains about 160,000 clones. Sequenced input: PBMCs. Receptor source: an older woman in good health and CMV-seronegative.

The chain combines TRBV25-1 with TRBJ2-7; 8 bases align to TRBD1. The CDR3 contains 13 residues. Germline loops: CDR1 MGHDK, CDR2 SYGVNS. V was pared by 8 bases and J by 2 bases, with 5 bases of the junction left unmatched. This CDR3 reads CASSWTGTYEQYF. The CDR3, as DNA: TGTGCCAGCTCGTGGACAGGGACCTACGAGCAGTACTTC.

This chain connects TRBV19 to TRBJ2-7; 7 bases align to TRBD1. This CDR3 region has 15 residues. Per the germline V gene, CDR1 is LNHDA and CDR2 is SQIVND (reference sequence). The V segment lost 5 bases and the J segment 1 base; nucleotides outside the gene matches: 8. CDR3: CASSQGTASSYEQYF. The CDR3 region has the DNA TGTGCCAGTAGTCAAGGGACAGCATCGTCCTACGAGCAGTACTTC. Combining the CDR3 with reference TRBV19 and TRBJ2-7 gives the whole variable domain DGGITQSPKYLFRKEGQNVTLSCEQNLNHDAMYWYRQDPGQGLRLIYYSQIVNDFQKGDIAEGYSVSREKKESFPLTVTSAQKNPTAFYLCASSQGTASSYEQYFGPGTRLTVT.

The chain joins TRBV23-1 to TRBJ1-2; weak D call: TRBD1 (6 bases). TRBV23-1 is noted as an ORF with a role that remains uncertain. CDR3 length equals 14 residues. V lost 0 bases, J lost 10 bases, and 15 bases lay in between. In DNA, the CDR3 is TGCGCCAGCAGTCAATCATTAGGACAGAGCCTCTACACCTTC. Encoded protein: CASSQSLGQSLYTF.

The chain carries TRBV6-5 and TRBJ1-2; 7 bases agree with TRBD1. CDR1 is MNHEY, CDR2 SVGAGI, per germline. Losses at the gene ends were 6 bases for V and 4 bases for J; bases not matched to a gene: 5. This CDR3 is built from 13 residues. CDR3 DNA: TGTGCCAGCAGCAAGGGACAGTTCTATGGCTACACCTTC. Protein product: CASSKGQFYGYTF.

This chain links TRBV5-4 with TRBJ2-2, with D maybe TRBD2 (6 bases). This CDR3 region has 13 residues. The ends were cut back, 2 bases at V and 5 bases at J, with 7 bases in the middle. Germline CDR1 reads SGHNT; CDR2 reads YYREEE (reference sequence). CDR3 sequence (DNA): TGTGCCAGCAGCTTCCGGGGGACCGGGGAGCTGTTTTTT. It codes for CASSFRGTGELFF.

In DNA, the CDR3 is TGTGCCAGCAGCTTTCAACTACCTCAGGGACATTGGGGGCCCCAGCATTTT. Encoded protein: CASSFQLPQGHWGPQHF. This sequence joins TRBV11-3 and TRBJ1-5; tentatively, D is TRBD1 (6 bases). The germline V gene has CDR1 SGHNT and CDR2 YENEEA. Trimming shortened V by 3 bases and J by 9 bases, and 24 bases separated the two germline ends. This CDR3 is 17 amino acids long.

The chain is built from TRBV15 and TRBJ2-7, with TRBD2 matching over 13 bases. V trimming: 1 base; J trimming: 0 bases; junction bases outside the gene matches: 9. Germline-derived CDR1 and CDR2 are LNHNV and YYDKDF (reference sequence). This CDR3 region has 19 residues. The CDR3 sequence is CATSRGLAGGSKGSYEQYF. The CDR3 DNA is TGTGCCACCAGCAGAGGACTAGCGGGGGGCAGTAAAGGCTCCTACGAGCAGTACTTC.

The rearrangement links TRBV7-9 to TRBJ2-1; 7 bases align to TRBD2. The junction had 8 bases not matched to a gene; V was cut back by 1 base and J by 8 bases. This CDR3 is built from 15 residues. CDR1 and CDR2 from the germline V gene are SEHNR and FQNEAQ (reference sequence). The CDR3 sequence is CASSLDVTSMDEQFF. The CDR3 bases are TGTGCCAGCAGCTTAGATGTGACTAGCATGGATGAGCAGTTCTTC.

The chain combines TRBV27 with TRBJ1-5; 12 positions agree with TRBD1. The CDR3 contains 15 residues. V shed 5 bases and J 7 bases; nucleotides not matched to a gene: 6. The germline gives CDR1 MNHEY, CDR2 SMNVEV (reference sequence). This CDR3 is CASSPQGQGAQPQHF. In DNA, the CDR3 is TGTGCCAGCAGTCCCCAGGGACAGGGGGCGCAGCCCCAGCATTTT.

About this clone itself: Within the sample, other DNA sequences also encode this same CDR3. The J gene is TRBJ2-2, the V gene TRBV9; D perhaps matches TRBD1 (6 bases). Deletions cut 0 bases from V and 4 bases from J, with 10 bases between. CDR1 is SGDLS and CDR2 is YYNGEE in the germline V gene. This CDR3 is 15 amino acids long. CDR3 amino acids: CASSVGQGSTGELFF. The DNA of the CDR3 is TGTGCCAGCAGCGTAGGGCAGGGGAGCACCGGGGAGCTGTTTTTT.

The chain combines TRBV4-2 with TRBJ1-4, with a tentative D call TRBD1 (5 bases). CDR1 LGHNA and CDR2 YNFKEQ come from the germline V gene. V lost 4 bases and J 3 bases, leaving 12 bases between the germline ends. CDR3 length: 15 residues. CDR3: CASSRVGEANEKLFF. As DNA, the CDR3 is TGTGCCAGCAGCCGCGTGGGGGAGGCTAATGAAAAACTGTTTTTT.

The gene calls are TRBV7-3 and TRBJ2-2, with D hard to call. V was trimmed by 4 bases and J by 6 bases, leaving 9 bases between them. Germline CDR1 and CDR2: SGHTA and FQGTGA. The CDR3 has 13 amino acids. In nucleotides, the CDR3 is TGTGCCAGCAGCTCCAGTTATTCCGGGGAGCTGTTTTTT. This translates into CASSSSYSGELFF.

V usage is TRBV7-6 and J usage is TRBJ1-1, with 12 bases that match TRBD1. The CDR3 has 15 residues. The germline V gene encodes CDR1 SGHVS and CDR2 FNYEAQ. The J segment lost 11 bases and the V segment lost 0 bases, leaving 7 bases of the junction unmatched. The DNA for the CDR3 is TGTGCCAGCAGCTTAGCGGGACAGGGGGCGCGACTGGCTTTCTTT. Translating gives CASSLAGQGARLAFF.

V usage is TRBV6-6 and J usage is TRBJ2-5; TRBD2 matches 12 bases. J was trimmed by 3 bases and V by 5 bases; bases with no gene match: 4. The germline gives CDR1 MNHNY, CDR2 SVGAGI (reference sequence). The CDR3 consists of 15 residues. DNA for the CDR3: TGTGCCAGCAGTCGTTGGACTAGCGGGAAAGAGACCCAGTACTTC. Amino acid sequence: CASSRWTSGKETQYF.

V usage is TRBV2 and J usage is TRBJ2-7; a weak D match, TRBD1 (6 bases). V was clipped by 7 bases and J by 0 bases, with 19 bases between them. The CDR3 loop spans 16 amino acids. Germline V gene data show CDR1 as SNHLY and CDR2 as FYNNEI. CDR3 nucleotides: TGTGCCAGCAAAAGCTCCGGCAGGGGCGGCTCCTACGAGCAGTACTTC. Protein sequence: CASKSSGRGGSYEQYF.

The chain recombines TRBV18 with TRBJ2-2; 8 bases are a match to TRBD2. J was trimmed by 2 bases and V by 0 bases; bases with no gene match: 8. This CDR3 region has 18 residues. Per germline, CDR1 KGHSH and CDR2 LQKENI. The CDR3 region is CASSPPGDAGGNTGELFF. In DNA form, the CDR3 reads TGTGCCAGCTCACCACCGGGGGACGCGGGGGGAAACACCGGGGAGCTGTTTTTT.

This chain connects TRBV4-2 to TRBJ2-1, with D possibly matching TRBD2 (5 bases). V gave up 0 bases and J gave up 0 bases, with 9 bases separating them. Per the germline V gene, CDR1 is LGHNA and CDR2 is YNFKEQ. There are 16 residues in the CDR3. CDR3: CASSQEYGDSYNEQFF. CDR3 DNA sequence: TGTGCCAGCAGCCAAGAATACGGGGACTCCTACAATGAGCAGTTCTTC.

The chain employs TRBV5-8 and TRBJ1-4; TRBD1 is a possible D gene (5 bases). V was shortened by 2 bases and J by 3 bases, with 14 bases between the two germline ends. The CDR3 loop spans 16 amino acids. From germline, CDR1 is SGHTS and CDR2 YDEGEE. The CDR3 DNA reads TGTGCCAGCAGCTTCCGCCCAGGGCAATCTAATGAAAAACTGTTTTTT. This gives the protein CASSFRPGQSNEKLFF.

The CDR3 coding sequence is TGCGCCAGCAGTTCGAATCCGGGACAGGAAGAGACCCAGTACTTC. Residues: CASSSNPGQEETQYF. V is TRBV5-1 and J is TRBJ2-5; 8 bases are a match to TRBD1. V lost 5 bases and J lost 3; bases outside the gene matches: 9. The CDR3 loop spans 15 amino acids. Germline V gene sequence: CDR1 SGHRS, CDR2 YFSETQ.

The rearrangement links TRBV6-1 to TRBJ2-6; D unclear. Germline V gene sequence: CDR1 MNHNS, CDR2 SASEGT. This CDR3 comprises 15 residues. V was pared by 6 bases and J by 4 bases, with 13 bases between. As DNA, the CDR3 is TGTGCCAGCAGGTTGTCTTCCGTAGGGGCCAACGTCCTGACTTTC. It codes for CASRLSSVGANVLTF.

This chain links TRBV7-2 with TRBJ2-5, with D possibly being TRBD1 (6 bases). The last part of the DNA fits TRBJ2-7 better; the J call may be wrong. Germline V gene data show CDR1 as SGHTA and CDR2 as FQGNSA. The CDR3 is 15 amino acids. In DNA form, the CDR3 reads TGTGCCAGCAGCTTAGCGGGACACCTTCTCTACGAGCAGTACTTC. It encodes CASSLAGHLLYEQYF.

The rearrangement links TRBV5-1 to TRBJ2-1; D perhaps matches TRBD2 (7 bases). CDR1 is SGHRS and CDR2 is YFSETQ in the germline V gene. The V gene lost 0 bases and the J gene lost 5 bases, with 9 bases spanning the gap. This CDR3 contains 14 residues. In nucleotides, the CDR3 is TGCGCCAGCAGCTTGGAGGGGGGGAACAATGAGCAGTTCTTC. It yields the protein CASSLEGGNNEQFF.

The V call is TRBV7-8, the J call TRBJ1-5; D ambiguous. Trimming left V 3 bases short and J 10 bases short, with 13 bases between. The CDR3 is made up of 13 amino acids. Looked up from germline, CDR1 is SGHVS and CDR2 is FQNEAQ. The CDR3 nucleotides read TGTGCCAGCAGCTTTGAAAGAGGTCAACCCCAGCATTTT. This encodes CASSFERGQPQHF.

The chain joins TRBV29-1 to TRBJ2-2; 9 bases match TRBD1. The CDR3 extends over 13 amino acids. V was clipped by 7 bases and J by 4 bases; unmatched bases: 4. Germline CDR1 and CDR2: SQVTM and ANQGSEA. The CDR3 here is CSEGTGITGELFF. CDR3 bases: TGCAGCGAGGGGACAGGGATCACCGGGGAGCTGTTTTTT.

CDR3 residues: CASKRRGGRSTDTQYF. In DNA form, the CDR3 reads TGTGCCAGTAAAAGGCGGGGGGGCCGTAGCACAGATACGCAGTATTTT. The chain uses TRBV19 and TRBJ2-3, with TRBD2 matching 9 bases. This CDR3 contains 16 residues. Losses at the gene ends were 7 bases for V and 0 bases for J; bases not matched to a gene: 8. Germline lookup yields CDR1 LNHDA and CDR2 SQIVND (reference sequence).

The chain carries TRBV5-1 and TRBJ1-4; no firm D call. The length of the CDR3 is 18 residues. V shed 3 bases and J shed 4 bases, with 22 bases lying between them. Germline V gives CDR1 SGHRS, CDR2 YFSETQ. The CDR3 DNA sequence: TGCGCCAGCAGCTCTGCGGGTGACCGGAGGGAGGATAATGAAAAACTGTTTTTT. It translates to CASSSAGDRREDNEKLFF.

The chain combines TRBV30 with TRBJ2-1; 9 nucleotides align to TRBD2. This CDR3 region has 13 residues. Trimming at V came to 5 bases and at J to 10 bases, leaving 9 bases not matched to a gene. In germline, CDR1 is GTSNPN, CDR2 SVGIG (reference sequence). DNA of the CDR3: TGTGCCTGGGGCATAGCGGGAGTAGCCGAGCAGTTCTTC. As protein: CAWGIAGVAEQFF. The full variable domain, its missing parts supplied by reference TRBV30 and TRBJ2-1, is SQTIHQWPATLVQPVGSPLSLECTVEGTSNPNLYWYRQAAGRGLQLLFYSVGIGQISSEVPQNLSASRPQDRQFILSSKKLLLSDSGFYLCAWGIAGVAEQFFGPGTRLTVL.

This chain uses TRBV7-3 with TRBJ1-2; a possible D gene is TRBD1 (6 bases). From germline, CDR1 is SGHTA and CDR2 FQGTGA. With 1 base removed from V and 7 bases from J, the gap between germline ends came to 10 bases. This CDR3 is 13 amino acids long. As DNA, the CDR3 is TGTGCCAGCAGCTTAAACAGGGAAAGTGGCTACACCTTC. Encoded protein: CASSLNRESGYTF.

The J gene is TRBJ1-5, the V gene TRBV2; TRBD1 matches at 9 bases. There are 17 residues in the CDR3. With V trimmed by 2 bases and J by 2 bases, 7 bases remained unmatched. Germline CDR1 reads SNHLY; CDR2 reads FYNNEI. The chain's CDR3 is CASSEPTGGIGNQPQHF. In DNA, the CDR3 is TGTGCCAGCAGTGAACCGACAGGGGGTATTGGCAATCAGCCCCAGCATTTT.

CDR3 sequence reads: CASSPLGRGETQYF. The CDR3 DNA reads as TGTGCCAGCAGTCCTTTGGGAAGAGGGGAGACCCAGTACTTC. This rearrangement joins TRBV2 to TRBJ2-5, with D maybe TRBD2 (5 bases). V lost 5 bases and J 5 bases, leaving 15 bases between the germline ends. CDR1 is SNHLY and CDR2 is FYNNEI in the germline V gene. The CDR3 totals 14 residues. The complete variable domain, with remaining parts taken from reference TRBV2 and TRBJ2-5, reads EPEVTQTPSHQVTQMGQEVILRCVPISNHLYFYWYRQILGQKVEFLVSFYNNEISEKSEIFDDQFSVERPDGSNFTLKIRSTKLEDSAMYFCASSPLGRGETQYFGPGTRLLVL.

The chain links TRBV4-1 to TRBJ2-1, with TRBD1 matching over 10 bases. With V trimmed by 3 bases and J by 2 bases, 7 bases remained unmatched. This CDR3 is built from 17 residues. Germline V lookup: CDR1 MGHRA, CDR2 YSYEKL. The CDR3 loop is CASSHSSDRGTYNEQFF. In DNA, the CDR3 is TGCGCCAGCAGCCACAGTTCGGACAGGGGGACCTACAATGAGCAGTTCTTC.

The genes are TRBV18 and TRBJ1-2; possible D gene TRBD1, 6 bases. The CDR3 consists of 15 residues. V shed 3 bases and J shed 1 base, with 12 bases lying between them. Germline CDR1 reads KGHSH; CDR2 reads LQKENI. In nucleotides, the CDR3 is TGTGCCAGCTCACCGGGGGCCTCCTTTAACTATGGCTACACCTTC. Protein sequence: CASSPGASFNYGYTF. The full variable domain, completed using reference TRBV18 and TRBJ1-2, is NAGVMQNPRHLVRRRGQEARLRCSPMKGHSHVYWYRQLPEEGLKFMVYLQKENIIDESGMPKERFSAEFPKEGPSILRIQQVVRGDSAAYFCASSPGASFNYGYTFGSGTRLTVV.